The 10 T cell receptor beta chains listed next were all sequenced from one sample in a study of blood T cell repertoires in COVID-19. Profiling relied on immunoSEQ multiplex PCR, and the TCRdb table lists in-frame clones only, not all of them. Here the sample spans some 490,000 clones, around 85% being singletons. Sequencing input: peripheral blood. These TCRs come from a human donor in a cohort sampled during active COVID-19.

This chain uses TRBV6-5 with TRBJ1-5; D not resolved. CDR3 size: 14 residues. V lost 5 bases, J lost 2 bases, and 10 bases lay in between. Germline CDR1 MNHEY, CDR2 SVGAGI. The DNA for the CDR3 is TGTGCCAGCAGTCCGATCTACGGCAATCAGCCCCAGCATTTT. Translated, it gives CASSPIYGNQPQHF.

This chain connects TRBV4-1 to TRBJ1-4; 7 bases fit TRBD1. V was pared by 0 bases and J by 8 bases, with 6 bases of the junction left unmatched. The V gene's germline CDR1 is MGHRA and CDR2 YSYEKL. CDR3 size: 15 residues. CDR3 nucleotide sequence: TGCGCCAGCAGCCAAGACCCAGGGGACAGCGAAAAACTGTTTTTT. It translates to CASSQDPGDSEKLFF.

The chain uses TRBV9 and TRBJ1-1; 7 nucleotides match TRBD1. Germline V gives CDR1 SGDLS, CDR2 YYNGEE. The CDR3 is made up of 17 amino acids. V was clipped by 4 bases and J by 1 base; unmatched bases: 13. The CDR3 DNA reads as TGTGCCAGCAGCAAAGAGACAGGGAATAACCCGAACACTGAAGCTTTCTTT. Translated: CASSKETGNNPNTEAFF. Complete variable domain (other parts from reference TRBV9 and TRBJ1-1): DSGVTQTPKHLITATGQRVTLRCSPRSGDLSVYWYQQSLDQGLQFLIQYYNGEERAKGNILERFSAQQFPDLHSELNLSSLELGDSALYFCASSKETGNNPNTEAFFGQGTRLTVV.

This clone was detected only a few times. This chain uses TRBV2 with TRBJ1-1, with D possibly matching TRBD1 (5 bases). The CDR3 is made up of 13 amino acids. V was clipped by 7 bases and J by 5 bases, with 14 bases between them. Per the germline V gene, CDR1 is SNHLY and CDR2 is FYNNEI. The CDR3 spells CASKQDLATEAFF. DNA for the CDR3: TGTGCCAGCAAACAGGATTTGGCAACTGAAGCTTTCTTT.

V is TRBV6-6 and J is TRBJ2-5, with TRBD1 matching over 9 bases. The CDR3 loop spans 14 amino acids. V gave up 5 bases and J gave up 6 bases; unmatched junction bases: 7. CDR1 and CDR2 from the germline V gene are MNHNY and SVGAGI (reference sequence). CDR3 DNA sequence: TGTGCCAGCAGTGGGACAGGGTACGAGAAGACCCAGTACTTC. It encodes CASSGTGYEKTQYF.

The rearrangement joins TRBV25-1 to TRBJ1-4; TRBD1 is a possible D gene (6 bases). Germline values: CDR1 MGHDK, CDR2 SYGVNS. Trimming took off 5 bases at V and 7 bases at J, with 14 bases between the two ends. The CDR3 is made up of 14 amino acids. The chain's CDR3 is CASSTGGAGEKLFF. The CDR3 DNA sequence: TGTGCCAGCAGTACGGGGGGCGCGGGTGAAAAACTGTTTTTT.

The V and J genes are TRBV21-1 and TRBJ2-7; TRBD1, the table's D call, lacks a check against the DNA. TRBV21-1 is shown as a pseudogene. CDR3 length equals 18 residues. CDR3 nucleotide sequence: TGTGCCAGCAGCAAAGGTGCCCAGGTGTGTGCCCTACCCTACGAGCAGTACTTC. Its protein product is CASSKGAQVCALPYEQYF.

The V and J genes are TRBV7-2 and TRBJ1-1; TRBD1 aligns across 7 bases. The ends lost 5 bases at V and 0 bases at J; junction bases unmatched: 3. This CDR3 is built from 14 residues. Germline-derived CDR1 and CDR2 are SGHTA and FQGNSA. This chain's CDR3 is CASSPGTVNTEAFF. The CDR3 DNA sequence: TGTGCCAGCAGCCCCGGGACAGTGAACACTGAAGCTTTCTTT.

CDR3 bases: TGTGCCAGCAGCGTAAAGGGGCAGGGCGGTGAAAAACTGTTTTTT. This sequence encodes CASSVKGQGGEKLFF. This sequence joins TRBV9 and TRBJ1-4, with TRBD1 as a possible D gene (5 bases). CDR1 is SGDLS, CDR2 YYNGEE, per germline. The CDR3 has 15 residues. V gave up 1 base and J gave up 7 bases, with 14 bases separating them.

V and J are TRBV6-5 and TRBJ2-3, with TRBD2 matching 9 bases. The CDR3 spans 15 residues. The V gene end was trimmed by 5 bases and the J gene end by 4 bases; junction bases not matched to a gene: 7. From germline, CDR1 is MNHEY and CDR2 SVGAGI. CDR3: CASSRASGTADTQYF. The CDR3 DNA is TGTGCCAGCAGTAGAGCTAGCGGGACGGCAGATACGCAGTATTTT.